The T cell receptor (beta chain) described here comes from a study of T cells in women clearing cervical HPV infection. Study results and caveats: TRBV6-7 relative abundance averaged around 0.11% in cases and approximately 0.15% in controls.

The assay was immunoSEQ multiplex PCR, and TCRdb's table has in-frame clones only and misses some. The table lists around 38,000 clones. V shed 6 bases and J 4 bases; nucleotides not matched to a gene: 13. Germline V gene lookup returns CDR1 MDHEN and CDR2 SYDVKM. The CDR3 consists of 16 residues. Worth noting for this clone: Its specificity is unknown. The CDR3 extends 3 residues past the end of the read, so its final part is completed from the germline J gene.

This clonotype originated in a woman aged 18 to 75 with a cervical HPV16 infection that either progressed to CIN3+ or cleared (not recorded which). What was sequenced was blood buffy coat. The rearrangement uses TRBV28 and TRBJ1-2, with TRBD1 identical over 8 bases. The CDR3 loop reads CASRTLTGTGGYGYTF. The part of the CDR3 DNA that was read is TGTGCCAGCAGGACCCTCACCGGGACAGGCGGCTATGGC.